The TCR beta chain under discussion was sequenced for a study of blood T cell repertoires in COVID-19. Study context: Spain, Italy and the United States supplied samples that represented acute and convalescent COVID-19. Nucleic acid was either cDNA or gDNA, and it came from T cells, B-cell-depleted T cells, or PBMCs.

In the original analysis: Counts of nucleated cells, estimated from reference gene primer amplification, were obtained. TCRdb's table, derived via immunoSEQ multiplex PCR, lists solely in-frame clones and lacks some. That table gives V, J and clone size, and the DNA gave D and trimming. Here the sample spans about 310,000 clones, around 87% being singletons. The source is a man aged 45-65 years with active or convalescent COVID-19. Sequenced sample: peripheral blood.

In DNA form, the CDR3 reads TGTGCCATCAGCAGGGGTAGTCTCACTGAAGCTTTCTTT. Translation gives CAISRGSLTEAFF. The chain uses TRBV10-3 and TRBJ1-1, with D maybe TRBD1 (6 bases). With 6 bases removed from V and 4 bases from J, the gap between germline ends came to 12 bases. Germline V CDR1 and CDR2: ENHRY, SYGVKD. This CDR3 is 13 amino acids long.